The 24 T cell receptor beta chains below come from one sample, sequenced in a study of T-cell memory formation after mild COVID-19 (dated by TCRdb to the early 2020s). The library was prepared using 5' RACE. These reads were obtained on an Illumina NovaSeq 6000. TCRdb reprocessing: public reads trimmed at Q25 with fastp, clones called with MiXCR, in-frame beta chains kept. Each CDR3 protein gets just one entry, which takes the most common genes and DNA from the rows behind it. The sample data list around 430,000 distinct CDR3 sequences, and about 16% of these were observed just once. 20% to 25% of the sample rests with the top ten. Material: PBMCs or a T cell subset sorted from them (not recorded which). These receptors all stem from a man aged 18 to 29 who had mild COVID-19 (a few samples of this study predate the infection). The sample titles of this study are shuffled in the database, so cell type and time point are left out; the donor was told from shared clones.

V gene TRBV7-2 combines with J gene TRBJ2-5; no firm D call. The germline V gene encodes CDR1 SGHTA and CDR2 FQGNSA. The CDR3 length is 16 residues. The germline V and J ends were trimmed by 0 bases and 4 bases, with 15 bases remaining between them. CDR3 nucleotide sequence: TGTGCCAGCAGCTTAGCTCCGGACGCACCTAGAGAGACCCAGTACTTC. Encoded protein: CASSLAPDAPRETQYF.

This clonotype was recorded a few times. The chain links TRBV20-1 to TRBJ2-5; D unresolved. Trimming took off 2 bases at V and 9 bases at J, with 10 bases between the two ends. The CDR3 contains 11 residues. Germline V gene sequence: CDR1 DFQATT, CDR2 SNEGSKA (reference sequence). The CDR3 loop is CSARYQSAQYF. In DNA, the CDR3 is TGCAGTGCTAGATACCAGAGTGCCCAGTACTTC.

The V and J genes are TRBV18 and TRBJ2-1; 7 bases are a match to TRBD1. Germline CDR1 and CDR2: KGHSH and LQKENI. This CDR3 is built from 14 residues. V was clipped by 0 bases and J by 8 bases; unmatched bases: 4. CDR3 residues: CASSPPNRGDEQFF. CDR3 nucleotides: TGTGCCAGCTCACCACCGAACAGGGGCGATGAGCAGTTCTTC.

This clonotype was observed a few times. The rearrangement links TRBV20-1 to TRBJ2-7; TRBD1 matches 9 bases. J was trimmed by 3 bases and V by 3 bases; bases with no gene match: 0. The germline gives CDR1 DFQATT, CDR2 SNEGSKA (reference sequence). This CDR3 is built from 12 residues. CDR3 sequence: CSARGQGYEQYV. The CDR3 DNA reads TGCAGTGCTAGGGGACAGGGCTACGAGCAGTACGTC.

This clonotype was recorded a few times. The chain carries TRBV15 and TRBJ2-6; 9 nucleotides agree with TRBD1. V dropped 3 bases and J dropped 4; count of bases not matched to a gene: 4. This CDR3 has 16 residues. In germline, CDR1 is LNHNV, CDR2 YYDKDF (reference sequence). The DNA of the CDR3 is TGTGCCACCAGCAGCGGACAGGGGTCCGGGGCCAACGTCCTGACTTTC. It encodes CATSSGQGSGANVLTF.

The sample holds a few counts of this clonotype. V is TRBV4-2 and J is TRBJ2-3, with TRBD2 as a possible D gene (6 bases). Germline CDR1 is LGHNA and CDR2 is YNFKEQ. V was trimmed by 4 bases and J by 4 bases, leaving 9 bases between them. This CDR3 has 13 amino acids. The CDR3 reads CASSRRDSDTQYF. The CDR3 bases are TGTGCCAGCAGCCGGCGGGATTCAGATACGCAGTATTTT.

This clonotype was observed a single time. The rearrangement uses TRBV7-9 and TRBJ1-2; 8 bases map to TRBD1. The length of the CDR3 is 18 residues. Germline CDR1 and CDR2: SEHNR and FQNEAQ (reference sequence). V was pared by 4 bases and J by 8 bases, with 21 bases of the junction left unmatched. DNA of the CDR3: TGTGCCAGCAGCTCCCCTCCAGCCGGGACAGGCCCCTGGGGGGGCTACACCTTC. Its protein is CASSSPPAGTGPWGGYTF.

This chain connects TRBV9 to TRBJ2-3; 9 bases are shared with TRBD1. Germline CDR1 and CDR2: SGDLS and YYNGEE. J gave up 6 bases and V 5 bases, and 10 bases lay outside the gene matches. The CDR3 loop spans 15 amino acids. The CDR3 DNA reads TGTGCCAGCAGGGCAACCGGGACAGGGTACGATACGCAGTATTTT. This sequence encodes CASRATGTGYDTQYF.

There are many counts of this clonotype. The V call is TRBV11-2, the J call TRBJ2-3; the D gene is possibly TRBD1 (6 bases). Deletions cut 4 bases from V and 2 bases from J, with 13 bases between. In germline, CDR1 is SGHAT, CDR2 FQNNGV. This CDR3 has 15 amino acids. The CDR3 region is CASSSTGHHTDTQYF. The CDR3 coding sequence is TGTGCCAGCAGCTCGACGGGACACCACACAGATACGCAGTATTTT.

This clonotype has only a few counts. The rearrangement links TRBV7-9 to TRBJ2-3; D not certain. CDR1 and CDR2 (germline): SEHNR, FQNEAQ (reference sequence). CDR3 length: 16 residues. Trimming removed 1 base from V and 3 bases from J, with 14 bases in between. CDR3 DNA: TGTGCCAGCAGCTTAGTTTCGCAGACTGGTACAGATACGCAGTATTTT. This translates into CASSLVSQTGTDTQYF.

V gene TRBV15 combines with J gene TRBJ2-1; D is possibly TRBD2 (6 bases). V lost 0 bases and J lost 5, with 11 bases in between. Per germline, CDR1 LNHNV and CDR2 YYDKDF (reference sequence). The length of the CDR3 is 15 residues. CDR3 region: CATSREPREDNEQFF. CDR3 bases: TGTGCCACCAGCAGAGAGCCAAGGGAGGACAATGAGCAGTTCTTC.

This chain uses TRBV6-2 or TRBV6-3 with TRBJ2-4, with D uncertain. Per the germline V gene, CDR1 is MNHEY and CDR2 is SVGEGT. Deletions cut 4 bases from V and 6 bases from J, with 7 bases between. This CDR3 region has 12 residues. This CDR3 is CASSLDGNIQYF. DNA of the CDR3: TGTGCCAGCAGTTTAGACGGAAACATTCAGTACTTC.

The V gene is TRBV6-1, the J gene TRBJ1-4, with 10 bases identical to TRBD1. Germline-derived CDR1 and CDR2 are MNHNS and SASEGT. V lost 7 bases and J lost 8; bases outside the gene matches: 10. CDR3 length equals 15 residues. CDR3 nucleotide sequence: TGTGCCAGCACCCCGCCGGACAGGGGGAACGAAAAACTGTTTTTT. The encoded protein is CASTPPDRGNEKLFF.

The chain is built from TRBV21-1 and TRBJ1-1. TRBV21-1 is labeled a pseudogene. This CDR3 comprises 12 residues. The CDR3 region is CASSRGPDEAFF. As DNA, the CDR3 is TGTGCCAGCAGCAGGGGCCCTGATGAAGCTTTCTTT.

The chain recombines TRBV6-5 with TRBJ2-3, with 7 bases identical to TRBD2. V gave up 4 bases and J gave up 4 bases; unmatched junction bases: 5. CDR1 MNHEY and CDR2 SVGAGI come from the germline V gene. This CDR3 contains 14 residues. The CDR3 loop reads CASSWGRGADTQYF. The CDR3 coding sequence is TGTGCCAGCAGTTGGGGACGGGGGGCAGATACGCAGTATTTT.

The chain carries TRBV7-9 and TRBJ2-1; 8 bases match TRBD2. Germline V gene sequence: CDR1 SEHNR, CDR2 FQNEAQ (reference sequence). This CDR3 has 19 residues. Trimming took 4 bases from V and 1 from J; bases not matched to a gene: 15. This CDR3 is CASSSSDQPRGGSYNEQFF. CDR3 bases: TGTGCCAGCAGCTCTTCCGACCAACCTCGGGGGGGATCCTACAATGAGCAGTTCTTC.

This clonotype appeared a few times. The chain has TRBV25-1 and TRBJ2-1, with D perhaps being TRBD1 or TRBD2 (5 bases each). The V gene lost 6 bases and the J gene lost 8 bases, with 14 bases spanning the gap. There are 13 residues in the CDR3. The germline V gene encodes CDR1 MGHDK and CDR2 SYGVNS. This CDR3 is CASSPGSSDEQFF. CDR3 DNA: TGTGCCAGCAGCCCAGGGAGTTCGGATGAGCAGTTCTTC. The full variable domain, with the rest looked up from reference TRBV25-1 and TRBJ2-1, is EADIYQTPRYLVIGTGKKITLECSQTMGHDKMYWYQQDPGMELHLIHYSYGVNSTEKGDLSSESTVSRIRTEHFPLTLESARPSHTSQYLCASSPGSSDEQFFGPGTRLTVL.

This clonotype was counted only a few times. This chain links TRBV19 with TRBJ1-5; D not certain. Germline V lookup: CDR1 LNHDA, CDR2 SQIVND (reference sequence). This CDR3 comprises 15 residues. Trimming took 7 bases from V and 3 from J, leaving 16 bases between them. DNA of the CDR3: TGTGCCAGTAAAAGTCCAGTGGATGTCAATCAGCCCCAGCATTTT. Its protein product is CASKSPVDVNQPQHF.

This clonotype was detected only a few times. The genes are TRBV7-9 and TRBJ1-1; D is perhaps TRBD1 (5 bases). Trimming stripped 0 bases from V and 8 bases from J, with 7 bases between. CDR3 length: 12 amino acids. CDR1 is SEHNR and CDR2 is FQNEAQ in the germline V gene (reference sequence). CDR3 DNA: TGTGCCAGCAGCTTAGCCCGGGGCGAAGCTTTCTTT. As protein: CASSLARGEAFF.

V and J are TRBV5-1 and TRBJ1-5, with a tentative D call TRBD1 (5 bases). The CDR3 totals 14 residues. CDR1 and CDR2 from the germline V gene are SGHRS and YFSETQ. V dropped 3 bases and J dropped 2 bases, with 9 bases sitting between them. Here the CDR3 DNA reads TGCGCCAGCAGCTCGGGGGACGGCAATCAGCCCCAGCATTTT. It encodes CASSSGDGNQPQHF. The variable domain in full, with the rest retrieved from reference TRBV5-1 and TRBJ1-5, is KAGVTQTPRYLIKTRGQQVTLSCSPISGHRSVSWYQQTPGQGLQFLFEYFSETQRNKGNFPGRFSGRQFSNSRSEMNVSTLELGDSALYLCASSSGDGNQPQHFGDGTRLSIL.

J is TRBJ2-5 and V is TRBV28, with D possibly matching TRBD1 (6 bases). This CDR3 has 14 residues. The germline V gene encodes CDR1 MDHEN and CDR2 SYDVKM. Trimming took 7 bases from V and 4 from J, leaving 16 bases between them. In DNA form, the CDR3 reads TGTGCCAGCACCGTTCTGGACAGCGGAGAGACCCAGTACTTC. This sequence encodes CASTVLDSGETQYF. Drawing the rest from reference TRBV28 and TRBJ2-5, the complete variable domain is DVKVTQSSRYLVKRTGEKVFLECVQDMDHENMFWYRQDPGLGLRLIYFSYDVKMKEKGDIPEGYSVSREKKERFSLILESASTNQTSMYLCASTVLDSGETQYFGPGTRLLVL.

The chain has TRBV6-5 and TRBJ1-1; D possibly corresponds to TRBD1 (5 bases). The CDR3 extends over 12 amino acids. Germline assignment: CDR1 MNHEY and CDR2 SVGAGI. The V gene lost 9 bases and the J gene lost 3 bases, with 11 bases spanning the gap. CDR3 region: CASKGWDTEAFF. For the CDR3, the DNA is TGTGCCAGTAAGGGGTGGGACACTGAAGCTTTCTTT.

This clonotype has more than one count but fewer than ten. The genes are TRBV25-1 and TRBJ2-2; D tentatively fits TRBD1 or TRBD2 (5 bases each). V was clipped by 1 base and J by 0 bases, with 9 bases between them. The CDR3 loop spans 16 amino acids. Germline V CDR1 and CDR2: MGHDK, SYGVNS. The CDR3: CASSESGRANTGELFF. The CDR3 nucleotides read TGTGCCAGCAGTGAATCGGGACGCGCGAACACCGGGGAGCTGTTTTTT.

This clonotype showed up many times. The gene calls are TRBV7-7 and TRBJ2-2, with 9 bases fitting TRBD1. In germline, CDR1 is SSHAT, CDR2 FNYEAQ (reference sequence). V was pared by 5 bases and J by 7 bases, with 5 bases of the junction left unmatched. CDR3 length: 14 residues. This CDR3 reads CASSPGTGIGELFF. CDR3 DNA sequence: TGTGCCAGCAGCCCCGGGACAGGGATCGGGGAGCTGTTTTTT.